This TCR beta chain was sequenced in a study of blood T cell repertoires in COVID-19. Original processing notes: Counts of nucleated cells, estimated from reference gene primer amplification, were obtained. TCRdb keeps only in-frame clones here, not all; method: immunoSEQ multiplex PCR. V, J and clone size reflect that table, while D and trimming were determined from the DNA. The sample carries 250,000 to 300,000 clones, 80% to 90% recorded once. Participants, 18 to 89 years old, spanned more than 20 US areas. Cohort assignment relied on participant-reported clinical history. The CDR3 loop spans 16 amino acids. Between the trimmed V and J ends, which lost 3 bases and 2 bases, there was a span of 16 bases. Germline CDR1 is KGHSH and CDR2 is LQKENI. The count of this clone is one.

What was sequenced was PBMCs or T cells enriched from blood (not recorded which). The origin of this receptor is a man younger than 45 with acute COVID-19. The J gene is TRBJ1-1, the V gene TRBV18, with a weak D call TRBD1 (5 bases). The CDR3 loop reads CASSPAGTHTNTEAFF. CDR3 nucleotides: TGTGCCAGCTCACCTGCCGGGACTCACACAAACACTGAAGCTTTCTTT.